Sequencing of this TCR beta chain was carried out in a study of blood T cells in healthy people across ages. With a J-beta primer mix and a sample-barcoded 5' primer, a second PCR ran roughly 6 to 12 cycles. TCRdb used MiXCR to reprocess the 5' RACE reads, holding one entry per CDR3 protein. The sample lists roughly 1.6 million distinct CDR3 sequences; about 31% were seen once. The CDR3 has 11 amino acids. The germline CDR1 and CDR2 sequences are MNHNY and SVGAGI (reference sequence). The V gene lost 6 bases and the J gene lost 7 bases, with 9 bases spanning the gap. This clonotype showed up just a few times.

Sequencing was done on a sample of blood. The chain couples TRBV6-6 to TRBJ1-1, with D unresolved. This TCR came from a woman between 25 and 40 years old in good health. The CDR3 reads CASRLIDEAFF. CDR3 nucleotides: TGTGCCAGCAGGCTTATAGATGAAGCTTTCTTT.